This TCR beta chain appears in the sequencing data of a study of blood T cells in healthy people across ages. The germline CDR1 and CDR2 sequences are MGHRA and YSYEKL. This CDR3 contains 15 residues. Trimming removed 1 base from V and 2 bases from J, with 11 bases in between. This clonotype was seen a handful of times. For the second PCR, which ran for about 6 to 11 cycles, a sample-barcoded 5' primer and a J-beta primer mix were used. One entry per CDR3 protein, called by TCRdb with MiXCR from the 5' RACE reads. The repertoire holds 800,000 to 950,000 distinct CDR3 sequences, with about 29% as singletons. This sample also belongs to another study, concerning T cells of mothers and their children.

This TCR was sampled from a woman aged 40 to 50 in good health. The sample consisted of blood. V gene TRBV4-1 combines with J gene TRBJ2-5; D call uncertain. This CDR3 is CASSQGVGIQETQYF. For the CDR3, the DNA is TGCGCCAGCAGCCAAGGCGTGGGAATACAAGAGACCCAGTACTTC.